The 13 T cell receptor beta chains listed next were all sequenced from one sample in a study of T cell repertoires in cytomegalovirus infection. MiXCR was run by TCRdb on the reads, yielding one entry per CDR3 protein. The sample shows some 590,000 distinct CDR3 sequences, about 39% of them seen only once. These receptors have no identified antigens. Here the sequenced sample was cultured PBMCs, taken from culture after CMV antigen stimulation. These receptors came from a human donor in good health (CMV status not recorded). Some clones in this sample may be carry-over from other donors' samples.

This chain joins TRBV20-1 and TRBJ2-1; 10 positions match TRBD2. V was pared by 3 bases and J by 7 bases, with 3 bases of the junction left unmatched. CDR1 DFQATT and CDR2 SNEGSKA come from the germline V gene (reference sequence). The CDR3 has 13 amino acids. For the CDR3, the DNA is TGCAGTGCTAGCCTAGCGGGAGCTAATGAGCAGTTCTTC. Its translation is CSASLAGANEQFF.

This clonotype showed up just a few times. The V and J genes are TRBV7-2 and TRBJ1-3; D unresolved. The CDR3 contains 13 residues. Trimming pared 2 bases from V and 4 bases from J, leaving 6 bases between. Germline CDR1 SGHTA, CDR2 FQGNSA. DNA for the CDR3: TGTGCCAGCAGCTTAAAGTGGGGAAACACCATATATTTT. As protein: CASSLKWGNTIYF.

This clonotype turned up a few times. This sequence joins TRBV7-8 and TRBJ1-1, with 7 bases matching TRBD1. The CDR3 is 14 residues long. Germline assignment: CDR1 SGHVS and CDR2 FQNEAQ. V shed 7 bases and J 0 bases; nucleotides not matched to a gene: 5. In DNA form, the CDR3 reads TGTGCCAGCAAGTCCGGGACAGTGAACACTGAAGCTTTCTTT. It translates to CASKSGTVNTEAFF. The whole variable domain, remainder taken from reference TRBV7-8 and TRBJ1-1, is GAGVSQSPRYKVAKRGQDVALRCDPISGHVSLFWYQQALGQGPEFLTYFQNEAQLDKSGLPSDRFFAERPEGSVSTLKIQRTQQEDSAVYLCASKSGTVNTEAFFGQGTRLTVV.

J is TRBJ1-6 and V is TRBV2; D not resolved. The V end was cut by 5 bases, the J end by 11 bases, with 16 bases between. CDR3 length equals 14 residues. Germline CDR1 reads SNHLY; CDR2 reads FYNNEI. This CDR3 is CASSPKGRMAPLHF. In DNA form, the CDR3 reads TGTGCCAGCAGTCCGAAAGGGAGGATGGCACCCCTCCACTTT.

Only a few counts were recorded for this clonotype. This chain links TRBV28 with TRBJ1-3; no reliable D call. The CDR3 length is 15 residues. Germline loops: CDR1 MDHEN, CDR2 SYDVKM. V dropped 5 bases and J dropped 2 bases, with 13 bases sitting between them. The CDR3 here is CASSASDRPGNTIYF. DNA for the CDR3: TGTGCCAGCAGTGCGTCCGACCGACCTGGAAACACCATATATTTT.

This clonotype was detected once. The chain joins TRBV20-1 to TRBJ2-5, with 14 bases that match TRBD2. CDR1 DFQATT and CDR2 SNEGSKA come from the germline V gene (reference sequence). The ends lost 5 bases at V and 7 bases at J; junction bases unmatched: 6. The CDR3 totals 14 residues. CDR3 nucleotides: TGCAGTGCTGGGACTAGCGGGAGATTTGCGACCCAGTACTTC. It encodes CSAGTSGRFATQYF.

The gene calls are TRBV6-5 and TRBJ1-5, with D perhaps matching TRBD1 (6 bases). Per the germline V gene, CDR1 is MNHEY and CDR2 is SVGAGI. The V end lost 5 bases, the J end lost 5 bases, and 13 bases lay between the germline ends. CDR3 size: 14 residues. The CDR3 sequence is CASSPRDTDQPQHF. Here the CDR3 DNA reads TGTGCCAGCAGTCCCCGGGACACCGATCAGCCCCAGCATTTT.

This rearrangement joins TRBV7-8 to TRBJ2-3; 10 bases are a match to TRBD1. There are 18 residues in the CDR3. In germline, CDR1 is SGHVS, CDR2 FQNEAQ. V dropped 3 bases and J dropped 4; count of bases not matched to a gene: 13. CDR3 in DNA: TGTGCCAGCAGCTTGGGGACAGGGGCGGTTCTAGGCTCAGATACGCAGTATTTT. It translates to CASSLGTGAVLGSDTQYF.

This CDR3 is CASSLYGTGYTEAFF. The CDR3, as DNA: TGTGCCAGCAGTTTATATGGGACAGGCTACACTGAAGCTTTCTTT. The chain couples TRBV28 to TRBJ1-1, with 8 bases fitting TRBD1. V trimming: 1 base; J trimming: 3 bases; junction bases outside the gene matches: 4. The CDR3 consists of 15 residues. CDR1 is MDHEN, CDR2 SYDVKM, per germline.

This clonotype showed up just a few times. This chain uses TRBV15 with TRBJ2-7; 8 nucleotides line up with TRBD1. The ends lost 7 bases at V and 3 bases at J; junction bases unmatched: 8. The CDR3 contains 14 residues. Germline V gene data show CDR1 as LNHNV and CDR2 as YYDKDF (reference sequence). The CDR3 reads CATKSTGGSYEQYF. The CDR3 DNA reads TGTGCCACCAAGAGTACAGGGGGTAGCTACGAGCAGTACTTC.

This clonotype was observed a few times. The DNA for the CDR3 is TGCGCCAGCAGCCAAGATCTGCGGGTATCCCAAACCCAGTACTTC. Its translation is CASSQDLRVSQTQYF. The chain recombines TRBV4-3 with TRBJ2-5; a weak D match, TRBD2 (5 bases). The CDR3 has 15 residues. The V end lost 0 bases, the J end lost 8 bases, and 16 bases lay between the germline ends. Germline CDR1 and CDR2: LGHNA and YSLEER.

The genes are TRBV5-1 and TRBJ1-4; 11 bases align to TRBD1. V dropped 4 bases and J dropped 7; count of bases not matched to a gene: 3. Germline V gives CDR1 SGHRS, CDR2 YFSETQ. This CDR3 contains 14 residues. In DNA form, the CDR3 reads TGCGCCAGCAGCGACGGGACAGGGGGTGAAAAACTGTTTTTT. It yields the protein CASSDGTGGEKLFF. The full variable domain, its missing parts supplied by reference TRBV5-1 and TRBJ1-4, is KAGVTQTPRYLIKTRGQQVTLSCSPISGHRSVSWYQQTPGQGLQFLFEYFSETQRNKGNFPGRFSGRQFSNSRSEMNVSTLELGDSALYLCASSDGTGGEKLFFGSGTQLSVL.

The chain combines TRBV20-1 with TRBJ2-3, with TRBD2 identical over 7 bases. CDR1 is DFQATT and CDR2 is SNEGSKA in the germline V gene (reference sequence). The V gene end was trimmed by 3 bases and the J gene end by 2 bases; junction bases not matched to a gene: 5. There are 14 residues in the CDR3. DNA of the CDR3: TGCAGTGCTAGTGTTGGGGACTACACAGATACGCAGTATTTT. Its translation: CSASVGDYTDTQYF.